These T cell receptor beta chains were read from a single sample in a study of T-cell reconstitution after alpha-beta-depleted transplantation in children. From the PCR reads, TCRdb called clonotypes with MiXCR, one entry per CDR3 protein. The data contain roughly 500,000 distinct CDR3 sequences, 30% to 35% of them singletons. The starting material was PBMCs from the stem cell graft donor, obtained from the stem cell graft. The receptors shown here come from a human donor who donated a stem cell graft to a child with aplastic anemia. Both conserved end residues are part of each CDR3. Fields, in order: CDR3 protein, CDR3 DNA, V gene, J gene, D gene, clone size, CDR3 length. A D gene is named only where the DNA matches it firmly. Clone size is given for some rows only: seen once, a few or many times, or a class if the clone is expanded.

CSAYDRVGYNEQFF	TGCAGTGCTTACGACAGGGTAGGATACAATGAGCAGTTCTTC	TRBV20-1	TRBJ2-1	TRBD1	NA	14
CASSNRDNNQPQHF	TGTGCCAGCAGCAACCGGGACAACAATCAGCCCCAGCATTTT	TRBV7-2	TRBJ1-5	NA	NA	14
CSVELFGPRGPKPQETQYF	TGCAGCGTTGAATTGTTCGGCCCCAGGGGGCCGAAACCTCAAGAGACCCAGTACTTC	TRBV29-1	TRBJ2-5	TRBD1	NA	19
CASSIDPDSGSYGYTF	TGTGCCAGTAGTATAGATCCGGACTCGGGGAGCTATGGCTACACCTTC	TRBV19	TRBJ1-2	NA	NA	16
CASSIQGVAGNTIYF	TGTGCCAGCAGCATCCAGGGAGTTGCAGGAAACACCATATATTTT	TRBV9	TRBJ1-3	NA	few	15
CASSYSTSGEEQFF	TGTGCCAGCAGTTACTCAACCTCAGGGGAGGAGCAGTTCTTC	TRBV6-5	TRBJ2-1	NA	NA	14
CASSTRTESTDTQYF	TGTGCCAGCTCAACGCGGACGGAGAGCACAGATACGCAGTATTTT	TRBV18	TRBJ2-3	NA	NA	15
CATSRGVFYGYTF	TGTGCCACCAGCAGAGGGGTTTTCTATGGCTACACCTTC	TRBV15	TRBJ1-2	NA	few	13
CASSNRQGNQPQHF	TGTGCCAGCAGCAATAGACAGGGGAATCAGCCCCAGCATTTT	TRBV7-2	TRBJ1-5	TRBD1	NA	14
CSASPALAGGQAEQFF	TGCAGTGCTAGTCCGGCCCTAGCGGGAGGGCAGGCTGAGCAGTTCTTC	TRBV20-1	TRBJ2-1	TRBD2	NA	16
CASSRALLETQYF	TGTGCCAGCTCACGCGCTCTGTTAGAGACCCAGTACTTC	TRBV18	TRBJ2-5	NA	NA	13
CASSLLLRTGELFF	TGTGCCAGCAGCTTATTACTGCGCACCGGGGAGCTGTTTTTT	TRBV7-2	TRBJ2-2	NA	NA	14
CASSQSISNQPQHF	TGTGCCAGCAGTCAGTCGATTAGCAATCAGCCCCAGCATTTT	TRBV7-2	TRBJ1-5	NA	NA	14
CSASQGMENYGYTF	TGCAGTGCTAGCCAGGGGATGGAGAACTATGGCTACACCTTC	TRBV20-1	TRBJ1-2	NA	many	14
CASSPWPGRGGARYNEQFF	TGTGCCAGCTCACCATGGCCGGGACGCGGGGGAGCCCGCTACAATGAGCAGTTCTTC	TRBV18	TRBJ2-1	TRBD2	NA	19
CASSLARWGKLFF	TGTGCCAGCAGTTTAGCTAGGTGGGGAAAACTGTTTTTT	TRBV27	TRBJ1-4	NA	NA	13
CALGPTSGNTIYF	TGTGCCTTAGGACCGACCTCTGGAAACACCATATATTTT	TRBV10-3	TRBJ1-3	NA	NA	13
CAVQGKPYNEQFF	TGTGCCGTGCAGGGGAAACCCTACAATGAGCAGTTCTTC	TRBV6-1	TRBJ2-1	NA	few	13
CATSIDTSYWGANTEAFF	TGTGCCACCAGCATTGACACTTCTTACTGGGGCGCGAACACTGAAGCTTTCTTT	TRBV15	TRBJ1-1	NA	NA	18
CASSYSSSPPQHF	TGTGCCAGCAGTTACTCCAGTAGTCCGCCCCAGCATTTT	TRBV6-2/TRBV6-3	TRBJ1-5	NA	NA	13
CASSQEGDRGRQPQHF	TGTGCCAGCAGCCAGGAGGGGGACAGGGGAAGGCAGCCCCAGCATTTT	TRBV7-9	TRBJ1-5	TRBD1	NA	16
CSVEEIGTRTQETQYF	TGCAGCGTTGAAGAGATAGGGACACGAACCCAAGAGACCCAGTACTTC	TRBV29-1	TRBJ2-5	NA	NA	16
CASSQARGSTEFF	TGTGCCAGCAGCCAGGCCAGAGGGTCAACCGAGTTCTTC	TRBV14	TRBJ2-1	NA	NA	13
CASSVTGTGATDTQYF	TGTGCCAGCAGCGTGACCGGGACAGGGGCGACAGATACGCAGTATTTT	TRBV12-3/TRBV12-4	TRBJ2-3	TRBD1	few	16